This TCR delta chain was retrieved from a study of gamma delta lymphoproliferative disorders and STAT genes (dated by TCRdb to the late 2010s). With respect to the entire study: The LymphoTrack Dx TCRG Assay was used to build gamma-chain libraries from a minimum of 50 ng of genomic DNA. A couple of gamma-chain samples and all delta-chain samples were sequenced twice to confirm results. Within a larger immunophenotypic and STAT-mutation study, TCR gamma and delta CDR3 repertoires were profiled by deep sequencing in Tgammadelta lymphoproliferative disease patients and healthy controls. Delta-chain libraries followed the EuroClonality-NGS working group standard operating procedure, because no corresponding Invivoscribe delta assay was available. The study at large found these results: Control T cells were likely spread across varied maturation stages, whereas leukemic cells were skewed toward terminal effectors, which potentially limits comparisons between patients and controls. It was noted by the authors that NGS specificity may be reduced at low frequencies, so confirmation of the public or private nature of leukemic clones is needed. Nearly all major gamma and delta clonotypes of patients were found to be public, being shared with at least one healthy donor, and only a couple of gamma clonotypes were found to be private to disease. In whole-repertoire clustering, patient gamma repertoires grouped separately from healthy controls, whereas delta repertoires showed no separation between groups.

CDR1 and CDR2 are read off the germline V gene as TSWWSYY and QGS. The CDR3 runs 17 residues from the cysteine to the phenylalanine. CDR3 DNA only is kept here, 51 bases in frame from base 1. For both patients and controls, peripheral blood mononuclear cells were isolated, and the genomic DNA from these cells was used for TCR sequencing. Controls were about 23 healthy adult blood donors, with a median age of approximately 69 years and roughly twelve males and approximately 11 females, matched to patients for age and sex. As to this clone: Its antigen is currently not known. A read error likely explains this, since a far larger clone differs by one base. This sample also contains other DNA sequences that code for the same CDR3.

Both library preparation methods relied on multiplex PCR with primers aimed at conserved V and J regions of the TCR genes. After purification and pooling, the amplicons were sequenced on an Illumina MiSeq platform. On the authors' methods: V(D)J alignment, clonotype assembly and translation were performed with MiXCR, whereas functionality assessment and CDR3 repertoire analyses were performed with VDJtools. CDR3 followed the IMGT definition, and analyses included only productive sequences that used functional genes, leaving out ORF genes and pseudogenes. A custom Python script searched for identical amino acid CDR3s of major clonotypes (frequency >=5%) across all patients and controls. To compare clonotype frequencies between patients and controls, a one-sided non-parametric Wilcoxon test was applied. Clone calls in TCRdb were regenerated from the public reads with CATT, after which identical DNA sequences shared one row. TCRdb, not the original authors, processed these V and J calls. This sample holds over a thousand delta-chain clones; under 3% were observed only once. Approximately 16% of the sample comes from the top ten.

The sequence links TRDV1 to TRDJ1, and TRDD3 may be the D gene, going by 5 matching bases. This receptor was obtained from a human donor in good health. Sample: blood. The CDR3 region has the sequence CALGDPLRWGSTDKLIF. The nucleotides are TGCGCTCTTGGGGACCCTCTCCGGTGGGGTAGTACCGATAAACTCATCTTT.